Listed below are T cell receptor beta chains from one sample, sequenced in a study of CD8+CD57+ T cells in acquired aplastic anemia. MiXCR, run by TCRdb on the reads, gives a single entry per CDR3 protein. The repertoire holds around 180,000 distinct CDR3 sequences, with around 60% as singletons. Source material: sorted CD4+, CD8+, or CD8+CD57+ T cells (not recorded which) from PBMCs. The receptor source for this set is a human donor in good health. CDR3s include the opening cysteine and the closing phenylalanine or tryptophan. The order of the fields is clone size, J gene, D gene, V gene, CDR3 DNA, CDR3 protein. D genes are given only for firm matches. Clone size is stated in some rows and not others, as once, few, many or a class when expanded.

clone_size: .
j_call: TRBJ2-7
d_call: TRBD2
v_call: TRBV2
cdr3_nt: TGTGCCAGCAGGACTAGCGGGCACTACGAGCAGTACTTC
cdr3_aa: CASRTSGHYEQYF

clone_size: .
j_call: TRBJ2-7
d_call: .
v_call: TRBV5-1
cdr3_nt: TGCGCCAGCAGCTTGGCCGGACAGTCAACACCCTACGAGCAGTACTTC
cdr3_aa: CASSLAGQSTPYEQYF

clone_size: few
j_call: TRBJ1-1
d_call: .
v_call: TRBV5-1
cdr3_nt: TGCGCCAGCAGCCACCCCAATAACAGGCAAGGTACTGAAGCTTTCTTT
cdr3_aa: CASSHPNNRQGTEAFF

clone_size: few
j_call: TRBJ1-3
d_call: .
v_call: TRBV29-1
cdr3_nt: TGCAGCGTTGCAGCCTTCGGGGGGGAAGGCTCTGGAAACACCATATATTTT
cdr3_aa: CSVAAFGGEGSGNTIYF

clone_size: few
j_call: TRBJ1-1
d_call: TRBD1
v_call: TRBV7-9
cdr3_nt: TGTGCCAGCAGCTTGAGGACAGGCGTGAACACTGAAGCTTTCTTT
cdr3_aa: CASSLRTGVNTEAFF

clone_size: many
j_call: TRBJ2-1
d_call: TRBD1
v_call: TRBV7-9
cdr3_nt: TGTGCCAGCAGCCCAGGGGGCGGCGAAAATGAGCAGTTCTTC
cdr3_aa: CASSPGGGENEQFF

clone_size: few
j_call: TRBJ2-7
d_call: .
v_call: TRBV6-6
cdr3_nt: TGTGCCAGCAGATCCCGGGACACGGAACTCTACGAGCAGTACTTC
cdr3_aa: CASRSRDTELYEQYF

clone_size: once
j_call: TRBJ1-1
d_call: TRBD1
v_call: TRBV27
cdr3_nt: TGTGCCAGTTCCGACTTACAGGGGGAATCGAACACTGAAGCTTTCTTT
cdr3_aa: CASSDLQGESNTEAFF

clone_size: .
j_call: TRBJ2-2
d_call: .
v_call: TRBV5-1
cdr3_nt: TGCGCCAGCAGCTTGACAGGGAATAACGGGGAGCTGTTTTTT
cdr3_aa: CASSLTGNNGELFF

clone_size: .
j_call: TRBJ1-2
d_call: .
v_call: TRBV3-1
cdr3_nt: TGTGCCAGCAGCCAAGGGGGCCCCGGCGACGGGGGCTATGGCTACACCTTC
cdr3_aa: CASSQGGPGDGGYGYTF

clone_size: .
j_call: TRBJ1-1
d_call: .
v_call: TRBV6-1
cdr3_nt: TGTGCCATCAGTGAATCCCTACTAACTGAAGCTTTCTTT
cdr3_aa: CAISESLLTEAFF

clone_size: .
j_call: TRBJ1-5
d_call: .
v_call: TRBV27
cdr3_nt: TGTGCCAGCAGTTTCGGGACTAGCAATCAGCCCCAGCATTTT
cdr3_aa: CASSFGTSNQPQHF

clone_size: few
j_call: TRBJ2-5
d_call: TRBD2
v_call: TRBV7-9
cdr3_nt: TGTGCCAGCAGCCCCGGGGGACCGACTAGCCAGGTCTTC
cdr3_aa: CASSPGGPTSQVF

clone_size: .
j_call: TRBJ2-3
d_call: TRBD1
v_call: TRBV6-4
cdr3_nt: TGTGCCAGCAGTGGGACAGGAACAGATACGCAGTATTTT
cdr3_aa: CASSGTGTDTQYF

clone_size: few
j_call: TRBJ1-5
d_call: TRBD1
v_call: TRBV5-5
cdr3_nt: TGTGCCAGCAGCGGCGGACAGGGAACTTTCTTACTCGGGAGCAATCAGCCCCAGCATTTT
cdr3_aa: CASSGGQGTFLLGSNQPQHF

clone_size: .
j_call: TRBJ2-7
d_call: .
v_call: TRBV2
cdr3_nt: TGTGCCAGCAGGAGACAGGGAGGGTTGGAGCAGTACTTC
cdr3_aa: CASRRQGGLEQYF

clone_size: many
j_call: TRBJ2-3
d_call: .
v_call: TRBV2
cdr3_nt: TGTGCCAGCAGCGAGAACCTAGCGCTCCTCGTGGATACGCAGTATTTT
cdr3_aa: CASSENLALLVDTQYF